The 10 T cell receptor beta chains given below trace back to one sample, sequenced in a study of T cells in women clearing cervical HPV infection. Measured with immunoSEQ multiplex PCR; TCRdb has only the in-frame clones, and not every one. In all, the sample yields about 40,000 clones. Sequences were obtained from blood buffy coat. The receptor set was obtained from a woman between 18 and 75 years old with a cervical HPV16 infection that either progressed to CIN3+ or cleared (not recorded which).

As concerns this clone: The CDR3 end lies 3 residues beyond the end of the read and is filled in from the germline J gene. This chain connects TRBV18 to TRBJ1-5; 7 bases agree with TRBD1. Germline V lookup: CDR1 KGHSH, CDR2 LQKENI. The CDR3 length is 13 residues. V gave up 6 bases and J gave up 5 bases; unmatched junction bases: 4. CDR3 residues: CASSRDRDQPQHF. Partial CDR3 DNA: TGTGCCAGCTCCCGGGACAGAGATCAGCCC.

About this clone itself: The DNA ends 3 residues before the CDR3 does, and the rest of the CDR3 is filled in from the germline J gene. The genes are TRBV6-4 and TRBJ1-5; D gene ambiguous. Trimming removed 6 bases from V and 3 bases from J, with 12 bases in between. Germline CDR1 reads MRHNA; CDR2 reads SNTAGT. This CDR3 comprises 14 residues. The CDR3 loop reads CASSLDSTNQPQHF. Partial CDR3 DNA: TGTGCCAGCAGCCTAGATTCCACCAATCAGCCC.

As for this clone: The sequenced fragment ends 3 residues before the CDR3 boundary, so the rest is inferred from the germline J gene. The genes are TRBV2 and TRBJ1-2, with D tentatively TRBD1 (6 bases). V was cut by 7 bases and J by 0 bases, with 9 bases left in between. The CDR3 runs 13 residues. CDR1 SNHLY and CDR2 FYNNEI come from the germline V gene. CDR3 residues: CASMDRANYGYTF. CDR3 DNA (partial): TGTGCCAGCATGGACAGAGCTAACTATGGC.

Turning to this clone: Read data end 3 residues before the CDR3 end; the end is taken from the germline J gene. The chain uses TRBV20-1 and TRBJ2-3; 13 nucleotides match TRBD2. The germline gives CDR1 DFQATT, CDR2 SNEGSKA (reference sequence). The CDR3 length is 16 residues. V lost 5 bases and J lost 3; bases outside the gene matches: 8. CDR3 DNA (partial): TGCAGTGCTCGAGGACTAGCGGGGGATTTGACAGATACG. This codes for CSARGLAGDLTDT. The entire CDR3 is CSARGLAGDLTDTQYF.

The CDR3 loop is CASRYSGQETQYF. CDR3 DNA (partial): TGTGCCAGTAGGTATAGCGGCCAAGAGACC. The gene calls are TRBV19 and TRBJ2-5; D possibly corresponds to TRBD2 (6 bases). Read data end 3 residues before the CDR3 end; the end is taken from the germline J gene. Germline loops: CDR1 LNHDA, CDR2 SQIVND (reference sequence). This CDR3 contains 13 residues. The V and J ends lost 6 bases and 1 base respectively, with 9 bases between them.

The DNA read from the CDR3 is TGTGCCAGCAGCTTTAATGAGGGCAATGAG. Its translation is CASSFNEGNE. The CDR3 in its entirety is CASSFNEGNEQFF. The gene calls are TRBV5-4 and TRBJ2-1, with D possibly matching TRBD2 (5 bases). With the read ending 3 residues before the CDR3 end, the germline J gene is used to fill in that end. Deletions cut 2 bases from V and 6 bases from J, with 9 bases between. The CDR3 runs to 13 residues. Germline CDR1 and CDR2: SGHNT and YYREEE (reference sequence).

About this clone itself: The read stops 3 residues short of the end of the CDR3; the missing end is completed from the germline J gene. J is TRBJ1-1 and V is TRBV19; 9 bases align to TRBD1. The germline V gene encodes CDR1 LNHDA and CDR2 SQIVND (reference sequence). The CDR3 contains 11 residues. V gave up 9 bases and J gave up 7 bases; unmatched junction bases: 3. The sequenced CDR3 bases are TGTGCCAGCACGACAGGGGGTGAA. This translates into CASTTGGE. The whole CDR3 sequence is CASTTGGEAFF.

As to this clone: The read stops 3 residues short of the end of the CDR3; the missing end is completed from the germline J gene. This chain links TRBV5-5 with TRBJ2-2; weak D call: TRBD1 (6 bases). The germline V and J ends were trimmed by 2 bases and 5 bases, with 10 bases remaining between them. Germline lookup yields CDR1 SGHKS and CDR2 YYEKEE (reference sequence). CDR3 length equals 14 residues. Partial CDR3 DNA: TGTGCCAGCAGCTTTGGACAGACGACCGGGGAG. This gives the protein CASSFGQTTGE. The full CDR3 protein is CASSFGQTTGELFF.

The chain's CDR3 is CASSLVGHLYNEQFF. The CDR3 DNA, read in part, is TGTGCCAGCAGCTTAGTCGGACATCTCTACAATGAG. V gene TRBV11-3 combines with J gene TRBJ2-1; a weak D match, TRBD1 (5 bases). With the read ending 3 residues before the CDR3 end, the germline J gene is used to fill in that end. CDR1 and CDR2 (germline): SGHNT, YENEEA. V was trimmed by 1 base and J by 3 bases, leaving 10 bases between them. There are 15 residues in the CDR3.

Note on this clone: The DNA ends 3 residues before the CDR3 does, and the rest of the CDR3 is filled in from the germline J gene. The rearrangement joins TRBV10-2 to TRBJ2-1; 12 bases agree with TRBD2. The CDR3 is 16 residues long. V was clipped by 6 bases and J by 4 bases; unmatched bases: 7. Germline V gene sequence: CDR1 WSHSY, CDR2 SAAADI. The sequenced CDR3 bases are TGCGCCAGCAGCGCTACAACTAGCGGGGGGTACAATGAG. It specifies CASSATTSGGYNE. The full-length CDR3 reads as CASSATTSGGYNEQFF.